Presented here are 26 T cell receptor beta chains from one specimen sequenced in a study of blood T cell repertoires in COVID-19. Data came from immunoSEQ multiplex PCR; TCRdb stores just in-frame clones and leaves some out. The profile covers around 64,000 clones, with around 65% appearing a single time and about half taken by the ten largest. Material for sequencing was PBMCs or T cells enriched from blood (not recorded which). Receptor source: a woman aged 60-70 years who had been exposed to COVID-19.

This chain uses TRBV29-1 with TRBJ2-1; TRBD2 agrees at 7 bases. V was pared by 5 bases and J by 2 bases, with 6 bases of the junction left unmatched. CDR3 length equals 14 residues. The germline V gene encodes CDR1 SQVTM and CDR2 ANQGSEA. CDR3 in DNA: TGCAGCGTTAGGGAGGGCCGTACCTACAATGAGCAGTTCTTC. Translated: CSVREGRTYNEQFF.

V and J are TRBV12-3 or TRBV12-4 and TRBJ1-1; D gene ambiguous. This CDR3 region has 12 residues. V lost 4 bases and J lost 4, with 7 bases in between. The CDR3 nucleotides read TGTGCCAGCAGTTCTCATAGCACTGAAGCTTTCTTT. Protein: CASSSHSTEAFF.

J is TRBJ1-1 and V is TRBV2; 7 bases fit TRBD1. The junction had 7 bases not matched to a gene; V was cut back by 8 bases and J by 1 base. Germline lookup yields CDR1 SNHLY and CDR2 FYNNEI. The CDR3 consists of 14 residues. CDR3 sequence reads: CASSFEGANTEAFF. The CDR3 DNA is TGTGCCAGCTCTTTCGAGGGGGCGAACACTGAAGCTTTCTTT.

This sequence joins TRBV27 and TRBJ2-3; TRBD2 aligns across 8 bases. Per the germline V gene, CDR1 is MNHEY and CDR2 is SMNVEV (reference sequence). This CDR3 is built from 14 residues. V trimming: 6 bases; J trimming: 5 bases; junction bases outside the gene matches: 7. In DNA form, the CDR3 reads TGTGCCAGCAGACGGGAGGGCCGAAGAGATACGCAGTATTTT. This sequence encodes CASRREGRRDTQYF.

The chain employs TRBV29-1 and TRBJ1-3, with 7 bases matching TRBD1. This CDR3 has 13 amino acids. J lost 2 bases, V lost 2 bases, and 0 bases had no gene match. CDR1 is SQVTM, CDR2 ANQGSEA, per germline. The CDR3, as DNA: TGCAGCGTTGAAACAGGGGCTGGAAACACCATATATTTT. Translation: CSVETGAGNTIYF.

The chain is built from TRBV19 and TRBJ2-5, with 10 nucleotides matching TRBD2. V shed 6 bases and J 5 bases; nucleotides not matched to a gene: 9. The germline CDR1 and CDR2 sequences are LNHDA and SQIVND (reference sequence). The CDR3 has 15 amino acids. CDR3 sequence (DNA): TGTGCCAGTAGCGCCACAGCGGGGGGGCCGGAGACCCAGTACTTC. It yields the protein CASSATAGGPETQYF.

The chain links TRBV10-3 to TRBJ1-5; perhaps TRBD1 as D (6 bases). V was pared by 6 bases and J by 6 bases, with 15 bases between. Germline CDR1 is ENHRY and CDR2 is SYGVKD. The CDR3 spans 14 residues. CDR3 region: CAIRDQGPGQPQHF. In DNA form, the CDR3 reads TGTGCCATCAGGGATCAGGGGCCTGGTCAGCCCCAGCATTTT.

This clone was seen a handful of times. CDR3 amino acids: CASSADFTDTQYF. CDR3 DNA: TGTGCCAGCAGCGCGGACTTCACAGATACGCAGTATTTT. V is TRBV6-4 and J is TRBJ2-3; TRBD2 is a possible D gene (5 bases). Trimming took off 6 bases at V and 2 bases at J, with 9 bases between the two ends. The CDR3 has 13 residues. Germline CDR1 is MRHNA and CDR2 is SNTAGT.

This clone was found a few times. The same CDR3 arises from other DNA sequences in this sample as well. The chain links TRBV5-1 to TRBJ1-1; no firm D call. The CDR3 has 13 amino acids. The V gene lost 0 bases and the J gene lost 3 bases, with 6 bases spanning the gap. Germline V lookup: CDR1 SGHRS, CDR2 YFSETQ. The CDR3 sequence: CASSLGHDTEAFF. DNA for the CDR3: TGCGCCAGCAGCTTGGGGCACGACACTGAAGCTTTCTTT. Looking up the rest from reference TRBV5-1 and TRBJ1-1 gives the full variable domain: KAGVTQTPRYLIKTRGQQVTLSCSPISGHRSVSWYQQTPGQGLQFLFEYFSETQRNKGNFPGRFSGRQFSNSRSEMNVSTLELGDSALYLCASSLGHDTEAFFGQGTRLTVV.

This clone has only a few counts. This chain uses TRBV7-2 with TRBJ1-5, with TRBD1 matching over 8 bases. The CDR3 has 15 residues. CDR1 and CDR2 from the germline V gene are SGHTA and FQGNSA. V was pared by 3 bases and J by 3 bases, with 4 bases of the junction left unmatched. The CDR3 DNA reads TGTGCCAGCAGCTTGCGGACAGGGAACAATCAGCCCCAGCATTTT. Protein sequence: CASSLRTGNNQPQHF.

The chain links TRBV28 to TRBJ2-1; 9 positions agree with TRBD1. V dropped 5 bases and J dropped 6; count of bases not matched to a gene: 8. This CDR3 is built from 15 residues. Per germline, CDR1 MDHEN and CDR2 SYDVKM. The CDR3 loop is CASSPGTGIFNEQFF. In DNA, the CDR3 is TGTGCCAGCAGTCCCGGGACAGGGATATTCAATGAGCAGTTCTTC. Full variable domain (missing parts from reference TRBV28 and TRBJ2-1): DVKVTQSSRYLVKRTGEKVFLECVQDMDHENMFWYRQDPGLGLRLIYFSYDVKMKEKGDIPEGYSVSREKKERFSLILESASTNQTSMYLCASSPGTGIFNEQFFGPGTRLTVL.

The chain carries TRBV19 and TRBJ1-3; D might be TRBD1 (6 bases). The ends were cut back, 4 bases at V and 0 bases at J, with 7 bases in the middle. CDR1 and CDR2 from the germline V gene are LNHDA and SQIVND (reference sequence). The CDR3 totals 14 residues. This chain's CDR3 is CASSRTASGNTIYF. The CDR3 DNA sequence: TGTGCCAGTAGTAGGACAGCCTCTGGAAACACCATATATTTT.

This chain uses TRBV9 with TRBJ2-7, with D possibly being TRBD2 (6 bases). V was shortened by 7 bases and J by 6 bases, with 14 bases between the two germline ends. This CDR3 is 12 amino acids long. Per the germline V gene, CDR1 is SGDLS and CDR2 is YYNGEE. Here the CDR3 reads CASRAAEGEQYF. The DNA of the CDR3 is TGTGCCAGCCGGGCGGCGGAGGGCGAGCAGTACTTC.

The rearrangement joins TRBV30 to TRBJ1-6; 9 bases fit TRBD1. Looked up from germline, CDR1 is GTSNPN and CDR2 is SVGIG (reference sequence). Trimming cost V 3 bases and J 1 base; bases outside gene matches: 7. This CDR3 is 17 amino acids long. The CDR3 protein is CAWRPPTGGSYNSPLHF. In DNA form, the CDR3 reads TGTGCCTGGAGACCCCCGACAGGGGGGTCCTATAATTCACCCCTCCACTTT.

The chain has TRBV7-8 and TRBJ2-3, with D perhaps matching TRBD2 (6 bases). Germline V gene data show CDR1 as SGHVS and CDR2 as FQNEAQ. CDR3 length: 17 residues. With 0 bases removed from V and 4 bases from J, the gap between germline ends came to 17 bases. The CDR3 bases are TGTGCCAGCAGCTTAGCCTCTTTATCGGGAGCGTCAGATACGCAGTATTTT. Encoded protein: CASSLASLSGASDTQYF.

This clone has just one count. The chain is built from TRBV15 and TRBJ1-2; D not resolved. Germline CDR1 reads LNHNV; CDR2 reads YYDKDF (reference sequence). The CDR3 has 13 amino acids. Trimming cost V 3 bases and J 7 bases, with 12 bases left between them. The CDR3 sequence: CATSSPHQVGYTF. CDR3 nucleotide sequence: TGTGCCACCAGCAGCCCCCACCAGGTTGGCTACACCTTC.

The chain couples TRBV18 to TRBJ2-3, with 8 nucleotides matching TRBD1. The CDR3 totals 20 residues. The germline V gene encodes CDR1 KGHSH and CDR2 LQKENI. The V gene end was trimmed by 1 base and the J gene end by 2 bases; junction bases not matched to a gene: 17. DNA of the CDR3: TGTGCCAGCTCACCACTTCGACAGGGGACCTTGGCGCGGTCCACAGATACGCAGTATTTT. Translated, it gives CASSPLRQGTLARSTDTQYF.

This chain connects TRBV30 to TRBJ1-4; TRBD1 is a possible D gene (5 bases). Per the germline V gene, CDR1 is GTSNPN and CDR2 is SVGIG (reference sequence). V dropped 3 bases and J dropped 4 bases, with 12 bases sitting between them. The CDR3 extends over 14 amino acids. The chain's CDR3 is CAWRAGRVNEKLFF. The CDR3 DNA follows: TGTGCCTGGAGAGCGGGACGGGTTAATGAAAAACTGTTTTTT.

Many counts were recorded for this clone. CDR3 nucleotides: TGTGCCAGCAGCGTAGGAGGTCGTCAGGGGGTTAGGGAAAAACTGTTTTTT. This gives the protein CASSVGGRQGVREKLFF. The rearrangement links TRBV9 to TRBJ1-4; 7 bases are a match to TRBD1. Germline V gene lookup returns CDR1 SGDLS and CDR2 YYNGEE. This CDR3 spans 17 amino acids. V lost 0 bases and J lost 8; bases outside the gene matches: 13.

The chain is built from TRBV24-1 and TRBJ2-5; tentatively, D is TRBD2 (5 bases). In germline, CDR1 is KGHDR, CDR2 SFDVKD. The CDR3 runs to 14 residues. V shed 9 bases and J shed 4 bases, with 17 bases lying between them. CDR3 sequence: CATGLKVGGETQYF. CDR3 DNA: TGTGCCACCGGTTTGAAGGTTGGAGGAGAGACCCAGTACTTC.

V and J are TRBV6-5 and TRBJ1-2, with 7 nucleotides matching TRBD1. Trimming cost V 6 bases and J 0 bases; bases outside gene matches: 4. The germline CDR1 and CDR2 sequences are MNHEY and SVGAGI. This CDR3 has 14 amino acids. This CDR3 reads CASRRQGANYGYTF. In nucleotides, the CDR3 is TGTGCCAGCAGACGACAGGGAGCTAACTATGGCTACACCTTC.

This rearrangement joins TRBV11-2 to TRBJ2-7, with D perhaps TRBD2 (6 bases). Trimming took off 5 bases at V and 2 bases at J, with 13 bases between the two ends. The CDR3 length is 14 residues. Germline-derived CDR1 and CDR2 are SGHAT and FQNNGV. The CDR3 bases are TGTGCCAGCAGCCACGGGACTCGAGCCTACGAGCAGTACTTC. It translates to CASSHGTRAYEQYF.

The chain employs TRBV28 and TRBJ2-2, with D maybe TRBD1 (5 bases). The V end was cut by 10 bases, the J end by 2 bases, with 17 bases between. CDR1 and CDR2 from the germline V gene are MDHEN and SYDVKM. CDR3 size: 15 residues. CDR3 bases: TGTGCCACCCTAAGGCAGGGTGGAAACACCGGGGAGCTGTTTTTT. This codes for CATLRQGGNTGELFF.

This chain joins TRBV3-1 (or the pseudogene TRBV3-2) and TRBJ2-1; D might be TRBD2 (6 bases). The germline V gene encodes CDR1 LGHDT and CDR2 YNNKEL (reference sequence). CDR3 length: 18 residues. Trimming removed 0 bases from V and 12 bases from J, with 27 bases in between. This chain's CDR3 is CASSQEAGSPGGGVVQFF. In nucleotides, the CDR3 is TGTGCCAGCAGCCAAGAAGCTGGGAGTCCGGGCGGCGGGGTGGTGCAGTTCTTC.

CDR3 protein: CSVLTGAGGYTF. CDR3 in DNA: TGCAGCGTTCTGACAGGGGCCGGAGGCTACACCTTC. The chain links TRBV29-1 to TRBJ1-2, with TRBD1 identical over 8 bases. CDR1 is SQVTM, CDR2 ANQGSEA, per germline. The CDR3 runs 12 residues. J gave up 8 bases and V 5 bases, and 7 bases lay outside the gene matches.

The V and J genes are TRBV27 and TRBJ1-1; a possible D gene is TRBD1 (6 bases). The length of the CDR3 is 13 residues. Germline CDR1 is MNHEY and CDR2 is SMNVEV (reference sequence). V was clipped by 5 bases and J by 5 bases, with 12 bases between them. The CDR3 is CASSPSTGTEAFF. The DNA for the CDR3 is TGTGCCAGCAGTCCAAGTACAGGGACTGAAGCTTTCTTT.